This TCR beta chain is from a study of T cells in Graves' hyperthyroidism and ophthalmopathy. Study findings and constraints: Appearing also in blood were most of the thyroid clonotypes expanded above 0.001.

This CDR3 comprises 15 residues. Germline-derived CDR1 and CDR2 are SNHLY and FYNNEI. Details on this clonotype: Its target is not known. Just one base apart from a much larger clone, this may be a read error.

Amplified TCR beta CDR3 regions came from RNA transcripts. Primed by the HTBI set, a first-round RT-PCR was run on the TCR CDR3. TCRdb called the multiplex PCR reads again in MiXCR, with one record for every CDR3 protein. The sample carries 550,000 to 800,000 distinct CDR3 sequences, 16% recorded once. Input material: blood. The receptor's source is a man aged 18-30 years with Graves' hyperthyroidism. The chain uses TRBV2 and TRBJ2-3; TRBD2 is a possible D gene (6 bases). CDR3 loop: CANPPGLLSTDMQYF. The CDR3 nucleotides are TGTGCCAACCCACCGGGACTGTTGAGCACAGATATGCAGTATTTT.